The next 24 T cell receptor beta chains were all read from a single sample in a study of cytomegalovirus exposure and HLA in healthy donors. 60 Vbeta and 13 Jbeta primers were used in PCR. TCRdb's table, derived via immunoSEQ multiplex PCR, lists solely in-frame clones and lacks some. The sample lists some 190,000 clones, 76% occurring once. Sequenced input: PBMCs. These receptors were obtained from a woman aged 25 to 45 in good health and CMV-seropositive.

This chain connects TRBV5-4 to TRBJ1-3; a weak D match, TRBD1 (6 bases). Trimming stripped 2 bases from V and 4 bases from J, with 19 bases between. The CDR3 totals 17 residues. Germline V lookup: CDR1 SGHNT, CDR2 YYREEE (reference sequence). The CDR3 DNA follows: TGTGCCAGCAGCTTAGAGAATTCCAGGGGCCCAGGAAACACCATATATTTT. This gives the protein CASSLENSRGPGNTIYF.

The chain is built from TRBV28 and TRBJ2-3, with 9 bases aligning to TRBD2. Germline values: CDR1 MDHEN, CDR2 SYDVKM. After removal of 4 bases from V and 1 base from J, the junction contained 12 bases not matched to a gene. The CDR3 is 18 amino acids. CDR3 coding DNA: TGTGCCAGCAGTTCCCCCTCCTTGCTAGCGGGGCGCACAGATACGCAGTATTTT. Translating gives CASSSPSLLAGRTDTQYF.

V gene TRBV15 combines with J gene TRBJ2-5; TRBD2 matches 8 bases. Germline V gives CDR1 LNHNV, CDR2 YYDKDF (reference sequence). The CDR3 consists of 14 residues. V trimming: 10 bases; J trimming: 1 base; junction bases outside the gene matches: 8. The CDR3 coding sequence is TGTGCCAAATATAAAGCGGGGGCCCAAGAGACCCAGTACTTC. Amino acid sequence: CAKYKAGAQETQYF.

In its sample, this clone was seen once. The V and J genes are TRBV4-3 and TRBJ2-7, with D perhaps TRBD1 (6 bases). CDR3 size: 14 residues. Germline values: CDR1 LGHNA, CDR2 YSLEER. Trimming took off 4 bases at V and 3 bases at J, with 13 bases between the two ends. CDR3 coding DNA: TGCGCCAGCAGCCCCCGGGACACCTGCTACGAGCAGTACTTC. Translating it yields CASSPRDTCYEQYF.

The chain recombines TRBV5-1 with TRBJ1-6; possibly TRBD1 for D (6 bases). There are 15 residues in the CDR3. The V gene's germline CDR1 is SGHRS and CDR2 YFSETQ. Trimming took off 0 bases at V and 5 bases at J, with 9 bases between the two ends. The chain's CDR3 is CASSLGQADNSPLHF. The DNA of the CDR3 is TGCGCCAGCAGCTTGGGACAGGCGGATAATTCACCCCTCCACTTT.

The V call is TRBV7-6, the J call TRBJ2-1, with a weak D call TRBD2 (7 bases). The V gene's germline CDR1 is SGHVS and CDR2 FNYEAQ. V was pared by 5 bases and J by 8 bases, with 22 bases between. This CDR3 is 16 amino acids long. The CDR3 coding sequence is TGTGCCAGCAGCCGGGGGATAGGGGGGGGCCTAGATGAGCAGTTCTTC. It is translated as CASSRGIGGGLDEQFF.

V and J are TRBV6-5 and TRBJ2-2, with TRBD1 matching over 7 bases. The CDR3 runs 14 residues. V was pared by 6 bases and J by 6 bases, with 7 bases of the junction left unmatched. Per the germline V gene, CDR1 is MNHEY and CDR2 is SVGAGI. This CDR3 is CASSYSQGAGELFF. In nucleotides, the CDR3 is TGTGCCAGCAGCTATTCTCAGGGGGCCGGGGAGCTGTTTTTT.

V is TRBV30 and J is TRBJ2-7, with 9 bases matching TRBD1. Germline assignment: CDR1 GTSNPN and CDR2 SVGIG (reference sequence). The CDR3 is made up of 13 amino acids. The DNA of the CDR3 is TGTGCTCCTCCGGGACAGGGCTCCTACGAGCAGTACTTC. Protein sequence: CAPPGQGSYEQYF.

This chain joins TRBV12-2 and TRBJ2-4; the tabulated D call, TRBD2, remains unverified against the DNA. TRBV12-2 is an annotated pseudogene. The CDR3 is 16 amino acids. The CDR3, as DNA: TGTGCAAGTCGGGGTAGCGGGGGGGGAGCCAAAAACATTCAGTACTTC. As protein: CASRGSGGGAKNIQYF.

The chain links TRBV7-6 to TRBJ2-7; a possible D gene is TRBD2 (6 bases). CDR1 and CDR2 (germline): SGHVS, FNYEAQ. V was clipped by 0 bases and J by 3 bases, with 9 bases between them. The CDR3 runs 14 residues. CDR3 loop: CASSLAQTSYEQYF. CDR3 bases: TGTGCCAGCAGCTTAGCCCAGACTAGCTACGAGCAGTACTTC.

Regarding this clone: The same CDR3 also results from other DNA sequences found in this sample. This chain links TRBV19 with TRBJ1-5, with TRBD1 matching 11 bases. V shed 8 bases, J shed 0 bases, and the junction held 9 bases outside the gene matches. Germline V gives CDR1 LNHDA, CDR2 SQIVND (reference sequence). CDR3 length: 17 residues. CDR3 coding DNA: TGTGCCAGTGGGGACAGGGGGGCCATCTATAGCAATCAGCCCCAGCATTTT. It codes for CASGDRGAIYSNQPQHF.

The chain combines TRBV20-1 with TRBJ1-2, with D perhaps TRBD1 (5 bases). The CDR3 has 10 residues. The germline CDR1 and CDR2 sequences are DFQATT and SNEGSKA (reference sequence). The DNA of the CDR3 is TGCGGGGGGAGGGACTATGGCTACACCTTC. Amino acids: CGGRDYGYTF.

The chain links TRBV7-3 to TRBJ2-1; unclear D gene. The CDR3 is 13 amino acids. Trimming cost V 4 bases and J 7 bases, with 11 bases left between them. Germline V gene lookup returns CDR1 SGHTA and CDR2 FQGTGA. DNA of the CDR3: TGTGCCAGCAGCTCCGACTCGGAGAATGAGCAGTTCTTC. This sequence encodes CASSSDSENEQFF.

This rearrangement joins TRBV19 to TRBJ2-1; 7 nucleotides match TRBD1. V shed 2 bases and J 2 bases; nucleotides not matched to a gene: 6. Looked up from germline, CDR1 is LNHDA and CDR2 is SQIVND (reference sequence). The CDR3 has 16 residues. CDR3 loop: CASSIRSGGAYNEQFF. Written as DNA, the CDR3 is TGTGCCAGTAGTATAAGGTCAGGGGGAGCCTACAATGAGCAGTTCTTC.

This clone was observed once. The rearrangement uses TRBV12-5 and TRBJ1-4, with a weak D call TRBD1 (6 bases). V was trimmed by 6 bases and J by 7 bases, leaving 15 bases between them. Germline CDR1 LGHNT, CDR2 FRNRAP. The CDR3 has 14 residues. The CDR3 sequence is CASGLQGSGEKLFF. The CDR3 DNA is TGTGCTAGTGGCCTGCAGGGGAGCGGTGAAAAACTGTTTTTT.

This clone was seen a handful of times. The chain has TRBV9 and TRBJ2-5; 9 bases are a match to TRBD2. V gave up 1 base and J gave up 5 bases; unmatched junction bases: 9. Germline CDR1 SGDLS, CDR2 YYNGEE. The CDR3 contains 16 residues. CDR3 nucleotide sequence: TGTGCCAGCAGCGTATCCCTTAGCGGGGGTGACGAGACCCAGTACTTC. Residues: CASSVSLSGGDETQYF.

The gene calls are TRBV28 and TRBJ2-3; maybe TRBD1 (6 bases). V lost 3 bases, J lost 0 bases, and 10 bases lay in between. The CDR3 length is 15 residues. Germline V gives CDR1 MDHEN, CDR2 SYDVKM. The CDR3: CASSFRTASTDTQYF. In DNA, the CDR3 is TGTGCCAGCAGTTTCCGGACAGCAAGCACAGATACGCAGTATTTT.

This clone has a handful of counts. The V and J genes are TRBV5-1 and TRBJ1-5, with TRBD1 as a possible D gene (5 bases). The CDR3 is 14 residues long. Trimming left V 0 bases short and J 4 bases short, with 8 bases between. Germline V gene data show CDR1 as SGHRS and CDR2 as YFSETQ. Here the CDR3 reads CASSLVGGNQPQHF. In DNA, the CDR3 is TGCGCCAGCAGCTTGGTGGGGGGAAATCAGCCCCAGCATTTT.

The chain combines TRBV6-5 with TRBJ2-4; perhaps TRBD1 as D (5 bases). Germline V gene lookup returns CDR1 MNHEY and CDR2 SVGAGI. The V gene lost 4 bases and the J gene lost 8 bases, with 12 bases spanning the gap. The CDR3 runs to 13 residues. CDR3: CASSSGLRYIQYF. The DNA for the CDR3 is TGTGCCAGCAGTTCAGGGTTGCGGTACATTCAGTACTTC.

This chain joins TRBV7-3 and TRBJ1-3, with D perhaps matching TRBD1 (5 bases). The CDR3 spans 18 residues. CDR1 and CDR2 (germline): SGHTA, FQGTGA. Deletions cut 5 bases from V and 0 bases from J, with 20 bases between. The CDR3 DNA reads TGTGCCAGCAGCCAACTACCTTACACAGGATACTCTGGAAACACCATATATTTT. Its translation is CASSQLPYTGYSGNTIYF.

This clone has a handful of counts. The chain recombines TRBV6-1 with TRBJ2-6; weak D call: TRBD2 (5 bases). This CDR3 is built from 15 residues. V was shortened by 3 bases and J by 0 bases, with 6 bases between the two germline ends. Germline V lookup: CDR1 MNHNS, CDR2 SASEGT. In nucleotides, the CDR3 is TGTGCCAGCAGTGATGGGAGCTCTGGGGCCAACGTCCTGACTTTC. This sequence encodes CASSDGSSGANVLTF.

The genes are TRBV5-4 and TRBJ2-5; D may be TRBD1 (5 bases). Germline CDR1 reads SGHNT; CDR2 reads YYREEE (reference sequence). V was cut by 0 bases and J by 5 bases, with 14 bases left in between. The CDR3 spans 15 residues. DNA of the CDR3: TGTGCCAGCAGCTTGGGTGGCAGGGCGCGCGAGACCCAGTACTTC. Its protein is CASSLGGRARETQYF.

This rearrangement joins TRBV5-1 to TRBJ2-5; 7 positions agree with TRBD1. Germline assignment: CDR1 SGHRS and CDR2 YFSETQ. The CDR3 has 14 amino acids. Trimming removed 4 bases from V and 2 bases from J; junction bases left unmatched: 5. In nucleotides, the CDR3 is TGCGCCAGCAGCCCGGGACAGTTACAAGAGACCCAGTACTTC. It codes for CASSPGQLQETQYF.

The gene calls are TRBV11-2 and TRBJ1-4, with TRBD1 matching over 8 bases. The V gene's germline CDR1 is SGHAT and CDR2 FQNNGV. V gave up 5 bases and J gave up 10 bases; unmatched junction bases: 15. This CDR3 has 16 residues. CDR3 nucleotides: TGTGCCAGCAGCCAACCGACAGGGGAGGGATTTGGAAAACTGTTTTTT. This sequence encodes CASSQPTGEGFGKLFF.